This TCR beta chain was recorded in a study of blood T cell repertoires in COVID-19. Study at large: PBMCs, B-cell-depleted T cells, or T cells provided the cDNA or gDNA that made up the material.

Per the original methods: For nucleated cells, counts were estimated from reference gene primer amplification. The protocol was immunoSEQ multiplex PCR, while the TCRdb copy is restricted to in-frame clones and leaves out a portion. Clone size and V and J calls were adopted from that table, with D and trimming inferred from the DNA. The sample contains about 210,000 clones, 84% of which appear only once. The receptor's source is a woman aged 45 to 65 with active or convalescent COVID-19. Specimen: peripheral blood.

The CDR3 spells CASSSLTSGRVVEQYF. CDR3 in DNA: TGTGCCAGCAGTTCCCTTACTAGCGGGAGAGTGGTTGAGCAGTACTTC. V usage is TRBV6-2 or TRBV6-3 and J usage is TRBJ2-7; TRBD2 agrees at 11 bases. The CDR3 consists of 16 residues. In germline, CDR1 is MNHEY, CDR2 SVGEGT. With V trimmed by 4 bases and J by 7 bases, 12 bases remained unmatched.